The 24 T cell receptor beta chains below come from one sample, sequenced in a study of early T cells in non-severe SARS-CoV-2 infection. TCRdb recomputed calls from the 5' RACE reads with MiXCR, one row per CDR3 protein. The table shows 35,000 to 40,000 distinct CDR3 sequences, with about 3.9% occurring only once. Sequenced: whole blood. These receptors were taken from an adult who was a healthcare worker with PCR-confirmed SARS-CoV-2 infection or an uninfected control (not recorded which).

This clonotype was counted ten times or more. This CDR3 is CASSQGFQGADTQYF. Here the CDR3 DNA reads TGCGCCAGCAGCCAAGGATTCCAGGGGGCAGATACGCAGTATTTT. The chain employs TRBV4-3 and TRBJ2-3; 7 positions agree with TRBD1. The germline V gene encodes CDR1 LGHNA and CDR2 YSLEER. The V segment lost 1 base and the J segment 4 bases; nucleotides outside the gene matches: 5. The CDR3 spans 15 residues.

This clonotype has at least ten counts. The chain recombines TRBV28 with TRBJ1-2; tentatively, D is TRBD1 (5 bases). The CDR3 totals 14 residues. The germline V gene has CDR1 MDHEN and CDR2 SYDVKM. V lost 3 bases and J lost 8, with 16 bases in between. DNA of the CDR3: TGTGCCAGCAGTTTGGATCGGGAGGGGTACGGCTACACCTTC. It translates to CASSLDREGYGYTF.

This clonotype was found many times. The CDR3 is CASSNAPYNEQFF. The CDR3 bases are TGTGCCAGTAGTAACGCACCCTACAATGAGCAGTTCTTC. The chain combines TRBV19 with TRBJ2-1; no clear D gene. The V end was cut by 4 bases, the J end by 2 bases, with 6 bases between. The germline V gene encodes CDR1 LNHDA and CDR2 SQIVND (reference sequence). The CDR3 spans 13 residues.

The chain links TRBV7-3 to TRBJ2-7, with D maybe TRBD1 (6 bases). The V gene lost 2 bases and the J gene lost 5 bases, with 19 bases spanning the gap. Per the germline V gene, CDR1 is SGHTA and CDR2 is FQGTGA. The CDR3 is 16 residues long. The chain's CDR3 is CASSLGPSQGPHEQYV. CDR3 sequence (DNA): TGTGCCAGCAGCTTAGGTCCCTCCCAGGGGCCCCACGAGCAGTACGTC.

The table lists this clonotype with many counts. This rearrangement joins TRBV11-3 to TRBJ2-4; tentatively, D is TRBD2 (6 bases). Trimming pared 6 bases from V and 8 bases from J, leaving 17 bases between. CDR1 and CDR2 from the germline V gene are SGHNT and YENEEA. This CDR3 is 14 amino acids long. The CDR3 loop reads CASRSGRDSDIQYF. In DNA form, the CDR3 reads TGTGCCAGCAGATCCGGGCGGGATAGTGACATTCAGTACTTC.

This clonotype was counted many times. This sequence joins TRBV12-3 or TRBV12-4 and TRBJ1-1; D unclear. The CDR3 is 14 residues long. Trimming pared 6 bases from V and 3 bases from J, leaving 14 bases between. The CDR3 coding sequence is TGTGCCAGCAGCCTGAGGGAAAAGCACACTGAAGCTTTCTTT. Protein sequence: CASSLREKHTEAFF.

This clonotype was found many times. J is TRBJ2-5 and V is TRBV20-1; D is perhaps TRBD2 (6 bases). V was trimmed by 3 bases and J by 4 bases, leaving 12 bases between them. Germline CDR1 DFQATT, CDR2 SNEGSKA (reference sequence). The CDR3 loop spans 13 amino acids. In nucleotides, the CDR3 is TGCAGTGCTAGTTGGAGGGGTGGAGAGACCCAGTACTTC. This translates into CSASWRGGETQYF.

This clonotype has a count of ten or more. V usage is TRBV5-1 and J usage is TRBJ1-1; TRBD1 matches at 7 bases. V was pared by 4 bases and J by 1 base, with 7 bases of the junction left unmatched. There are 15 residues in the CDR3. CDR1 SGHRS and CDR2 YFSETQ come from the germline V gene. The CDR3 coding sequence is TGCGCCAGCAGCCGGGGACAGCAGCCGAACACTGAAGCTTTCTTT. This codes for CASSRGQQPNTEAFF. Complete variable domain (other parts from reference TRBV5-1 and TRBJ1-1): KAGVTQTPRYLIKTRGQQVTLSCSPISGHRSVSWYQQTPGQGLQFLFEYFSETQRNKGNFPGRFSGRQFSNSRSEMNVSTLELGDSALYLCASSRGQQPNTEAFFGQGTRLTVV.

A remark on this clonotype: Just one base apart from a much larger clone, this may be a read error. The rearrangement joins TRBV20-1 to TRBJ2-1; weak D call: TRBD2 (6 bases). Germline V lookup: CDR1 DFQATT, CDR2 SNEGSKA (reference sequence). This CDR3 comprises 12 residues. DNA for the CDR3: TGCAGTGCCCCGGACTGGGGGGTTGAGCGGTTCTTC. Amino acid sequence: CSAPDWGVERFF.

This clonotype occurred many times. This chain links TRBV29-1 with TRBJ1-2; 8 bases match TRBD1. With 8 bases clipped from V and 4 bases from J, the junction kept 6 bases outside the gene matches. This CDR3 spans 12 amino acids. CDR1 and CDR2 from the germline V gene are SQVTM and ANQGSEA. As DNA, the CDR3 is TGCAGCTCCGCCACAGGGGGCTATGGCTACACCTTC. Protein sequence: CSSATGGYGYTF.

This clonotype was observed at least ten times. V gene TRBV14 combines with J gene TRBJ2-3, with D possibly being TRBD2 (6 bases). Between the trimmed V and J ends, which lost 4 bases and 5 bases, there was a span of 13 bases. This CDR3 has 14 residues. Germline V gene sequence: CDR1 SGHDN, CDR2 FVKESK. The CDR3 loop is CASSRQRVGDTQYF. The CDR3 DNA is TGTGCCAGCAGCCGCCAGCGGGTCGGAGATACGCAGTATTTT.

In this sample, this clonotype turned up many times. The rearrangement uses TRBV5-8 and TRBJ1-5; D is perhaps TRBD1 (5 bases). V lost 1 base and J 0 bases, leaving 8 bases between the germline ends. Germline lookup yields CDR1 SGHTS and CDR2 YDEGEE. The length of the CDR3 is 15 residues. The CDR3 region is CASSLQGYSNQPQHF. CDR3 DNA sequence: TGTGCCAGCAGCTTGCAGGGATATAGCAATCAGCCCCAGCATTTT. Using reference TRBV5-8 and TRBJ1-5 for the parts outside the CDR3, the full variable domain is EAGVTQSPTHLIKTRGQQATLRCSPISGHTSVYWYQQALGLGLQFLLWYDEGEERNRGNFPPRFSGRQFPNYSSELNVNALELEDSALYLCASSLQGYSNQPQHFGDGTRLSIL.

This clonotype was picked up many times. This sequence joins TRBV14 and TRBJ2-1; TRBD2 agrees at 8 bases. CDR1 and CDR2 (germline): SGHDN, FVKESK. CDR3 length: 14 residues. With V trimmed by 2 bases and J by 6 bases, 3 bases remained unmatched. CDR3 in amino acids: CASSQYAGGNEQFF. The CDR3 nucleotides read TGTGCCAGCAGCCAATATGCGGGGGGCAATGAGCAGTTCTTC.

The rearrangement links TRBV29-1 to TRBJ1-1; D gene unclear. V lost 0 bases and J lost 1, with 6 bases in between. The germline CDR1 and CDR2 sequences are SQVTM and ANQGSEA. The CDR3 has 13 amino acids. The CDR3 reads CSVEEQPNTEAFF. The DNA for the CDR3 is TGCAGCGTTGAAGAACAGCCGAACACTGAAGCTTTCTTT.

This clonotype appeared many times. This chain links TRBV6-6 with TRBJ2-1; D is perhaps TRBD1 (5 bases). Trimming took 7 bases from V and 4 from J, leaving 20 bases between them. The CDR3 totals 16 residues. Per the germline V gene, CDR1 is MNHNY and CDR2 is SVGAGI (reference sequence). The CDR3 DNA reads as TGTGCCAGCATGGGCCCGACAGTGGGGCTATACAATGAGCAGTTCTTC. Translation: CASMGPTVGLYNEQFF.

A few counts support this clonotype. The chain links TRBV7-6 to TRBJ2-2, with no clear D. V was clipped by 4 bases and J by 4 bases, with 10 bases between them. The CDR3 loop spans 14 amino acids. Per the germline V gene, CDR1 is SGHVS and CDR2 is FNYEAQ. DNA of the CDR3: TGTGCCAGCAGCTCCCAGTATTCCACCGGGGAGCTGTTTTTT. This gives the protein CASSSQYSTGELFF.

The sample holds many counts of this clonotype. This chain connects TRBV9 to TRBJ1-1; D ambiguous. Germline V lookup: CDR1 SGDLS, CDR2 YYNGEE. The CDR3 length is 12 residues. Trimming cost V 4 bases and J 7 bases, with 11 bases left between them. CDR3 DNA: TGTGCCAGCAGCACCTGGACGGGTGAAGCTTTCTTT. Translated: CASSTWTGEAFF.

V and J are TRBV10-2 and TRBJ2-2; D is unclear. Trimming removed 2 bases at V and 4 bases at J, with 8 bases between. The CDR3 consists of 14 residues. Germline V gene sequence: CDR1 WSHSY, CDR2 SAAADI. The DNA of the CDR3 is TGCGCCAGCAGTGAGGGTCGGATCACCGGGGAGCTGTTTTTT. Protein product: CASSEGRITGELFF.

The gene calls are TRBV29-1 and TRBJ2-3; D may be TRBD1 or TRBD2 (5 bases each). Looked up from germline, CDR1 is SQVTM and CDR2 is ANQGSEA. V gave up 4 bases and J gave up 2 bases, with 10 bases separating them. The CDR3 runs to 13 residues. The DNA for the CDR3 is TGCAGCGTTGTGGGACGGCTCACAGATACGCAGTATTTT. Protein product: CSVVGRLTDTQYF.

The sample holds a few counts of this clonotype. The chain uses TRBV28 and TRBJ2-7, with TRBD2 identical over 14 bases. CDR1 and CDR2 from the germline V gene are MDHEN and SYDVKM. The V gene end was trimmed by 5 bases and the J gene end by 0 bases; junction bases not matched to a gene: 12. This CDR3 has 19 amino acids. CDR3 protein: CASSNRLAGGPRISYEQYF. Written as DNA, the CDR3 is TGTGCCAGCAGTAATAGACTAGCGGGAGGGCCCAGAATCTCCTACGAGCAGTACTTC. The full variable domain, its missing parts supplied by reference TRBV28 and TRBJ2-7, is DVKVTQSSRYLVKRTGEKVFLECVQDMDHENMFWYRQDPGLGLRLIYFSYDVKMKEKGDIPEGYSVSREKKERFSLILESASTNQTSMYLCASSNRLAGGPRISYEQYFGPGTRLTVT.

The J gene is TRBJ2-7, the V gene TRBV4-1; D is possibly TRBD1 (6 bases). This CDR3 region has 14 residues. The germline V and J ends were trimmed by 3 bases and 1 base, with 10 bases remaining between them. Per the germline V gene, CDR1 is MGHRA and CDR2 is YSYEKL. This CDR3 reads CASSHLTGSYEQYF. In DNA, the CDR3 is TGCGCCAGCAGCCACCTTACAGGGTCCTACGAGCAGTACTTC.

This clonotype was recorded many times. The V and J genes are TRBV4-3 and TRBJ2-1, with no clear D. The V gene's germline CDR1 is LGHNA and CDR2 YSLEER. Deletions cut 0 bases from V and 9 bases from J, with 9 bases between. The CDR3 sequence is 13 residues long. The CDR3 bases are TGCGCCAGCAGCCAAGATTTGTATCGTGAGCAGTTCTTC. It yields the protein CASSQDLYREQFF.

This clonotype came up many times. The chain uses TRBV6-6 and TRBJ1-3; unclear D gene. Germline V lookup: CDR1 MNHNY, CDR2 SVGAGI (reference sequence). The CDR3 spans 15 residues. With 6 bases removed from V and 4 bases from J, the gap between germline ends came to 16 bases. The CDR3 sequence is CASSYGSPVGNTIYF. In DNA, the CDR3 is TGTGCCAGCAGCTACGGGAGTCCGGTCGGAAACACCATATATTTT.

The chain has TRBV4-1 and TRBJ2-1, with D possibly being TRBD2 (5 bases). Trimming pared 0 bases from V and 9 bases from J, leaving 12 bases between. The CDR3 is 14 residues long. From germline, CDR1 is MGHRA and CDR2 YSYEKL. The CDR3: CASSQDFGLLEQFF. The DNA for the CDR3 is TGCGCCAGCAGCCAAGATTTCGGACTCCTTGAGCAGTTCTTC.